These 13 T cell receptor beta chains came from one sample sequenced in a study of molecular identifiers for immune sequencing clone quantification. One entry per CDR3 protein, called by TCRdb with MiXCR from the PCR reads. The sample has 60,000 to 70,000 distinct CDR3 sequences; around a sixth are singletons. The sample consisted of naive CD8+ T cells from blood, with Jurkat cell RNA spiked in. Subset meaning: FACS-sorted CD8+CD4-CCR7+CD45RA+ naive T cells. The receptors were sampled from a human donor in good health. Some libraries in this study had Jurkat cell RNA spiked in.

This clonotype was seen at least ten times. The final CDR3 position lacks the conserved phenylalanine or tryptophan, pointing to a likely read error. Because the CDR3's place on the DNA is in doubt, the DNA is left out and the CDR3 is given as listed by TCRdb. The CDR3 is CSARENLAGEPTV. The chain employs TRBV20-1 and TRBJ2-5; the table calls TRBD2, which could not be checked here. The CDR3 numbers 13 amino acids, ends counted. From germline, CDR1 is DFQATT and CDR2 SNEGSKA (reference sequence).

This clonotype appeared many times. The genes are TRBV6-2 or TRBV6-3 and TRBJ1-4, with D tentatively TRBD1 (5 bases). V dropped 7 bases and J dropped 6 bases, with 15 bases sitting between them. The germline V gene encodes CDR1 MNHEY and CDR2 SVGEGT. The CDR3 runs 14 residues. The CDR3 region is CASIPGTDDEKLFF. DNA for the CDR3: TGTGCCAGCATTCCCGGGACGGATGATGAAAAACTGTTTTTT.

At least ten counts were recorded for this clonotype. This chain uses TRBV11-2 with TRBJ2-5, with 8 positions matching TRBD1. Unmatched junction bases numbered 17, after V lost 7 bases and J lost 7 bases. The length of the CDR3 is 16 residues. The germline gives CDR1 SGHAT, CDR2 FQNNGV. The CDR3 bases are TGTGCCAGCACCTCCGCGCCGGACAGGGTTTTCCCGACCCAGTACTTC. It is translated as CASTSAPDRVFPTQYF. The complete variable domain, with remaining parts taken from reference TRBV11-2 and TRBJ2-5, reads EAGVAQSPRYKIIEKRQSVAFWCNPISGHATLYWYQQILGQGPKLLIQFQNNGVVDDSQLPKDRFSAERLKGVDSTLKIQPAKLEDSAVYLCASTSAPDRVFPTQYFGPGTRLLVL.

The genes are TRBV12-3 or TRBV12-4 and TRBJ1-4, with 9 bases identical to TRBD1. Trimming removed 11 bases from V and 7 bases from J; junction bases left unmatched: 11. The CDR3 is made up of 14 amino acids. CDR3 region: CASSSGQGSEKLFF. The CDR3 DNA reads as TGTGCCTCAAGCTCGGGACAGGGAAGTGAAAAACTGTTTTTT.

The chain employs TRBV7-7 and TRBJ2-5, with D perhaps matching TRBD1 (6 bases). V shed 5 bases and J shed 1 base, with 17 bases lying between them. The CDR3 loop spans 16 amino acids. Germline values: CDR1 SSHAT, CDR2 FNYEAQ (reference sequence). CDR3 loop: CASSPGTYGGQETQYF. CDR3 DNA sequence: TGTGCCAGCAGCCCCGGGACATATGGGGGCCAAGAGACCCAGTACTTC.

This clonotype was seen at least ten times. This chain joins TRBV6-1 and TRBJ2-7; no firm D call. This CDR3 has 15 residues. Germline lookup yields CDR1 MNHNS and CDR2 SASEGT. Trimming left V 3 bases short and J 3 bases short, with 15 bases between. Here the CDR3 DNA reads TGTGCCAGCAGTGAGATAAGCCTCGAATACTACGAGCAGTACTTC. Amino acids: CASSEISLEYYEQYF.

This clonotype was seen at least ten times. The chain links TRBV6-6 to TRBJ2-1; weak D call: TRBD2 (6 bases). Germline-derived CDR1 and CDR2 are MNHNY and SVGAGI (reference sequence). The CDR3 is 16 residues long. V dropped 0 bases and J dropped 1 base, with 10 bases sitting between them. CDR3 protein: CASSYSREVSYNEQFF. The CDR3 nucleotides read TGTGCCAGCAGTTACTCTAGGGAGGTATCCTACAATGAGCAGTTCTTC.

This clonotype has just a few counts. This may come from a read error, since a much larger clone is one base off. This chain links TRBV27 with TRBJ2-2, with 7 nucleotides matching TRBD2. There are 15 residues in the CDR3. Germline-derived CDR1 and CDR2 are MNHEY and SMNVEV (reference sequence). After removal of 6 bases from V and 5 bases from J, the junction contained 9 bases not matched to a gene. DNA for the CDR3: TGTGCCAGCAGAGCGGGACTTGTGAGAACCGGGGAGCTGTTTTTT. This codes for CASRAGLVRTGELFF.

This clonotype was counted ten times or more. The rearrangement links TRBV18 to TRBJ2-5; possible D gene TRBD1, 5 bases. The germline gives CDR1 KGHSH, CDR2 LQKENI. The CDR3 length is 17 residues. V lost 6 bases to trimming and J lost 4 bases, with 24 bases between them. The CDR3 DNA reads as TGTGCCAGCTCGCCTAAACCCCAAACGACAGCTAGAGAGACCCAGTACTTC. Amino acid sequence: CASSPKPQTTARETQYF.

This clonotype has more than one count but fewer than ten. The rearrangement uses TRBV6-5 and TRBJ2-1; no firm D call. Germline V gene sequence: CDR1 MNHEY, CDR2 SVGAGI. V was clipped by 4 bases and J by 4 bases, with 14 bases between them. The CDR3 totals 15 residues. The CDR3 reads CASSSTNDWYNEQFF. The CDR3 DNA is TGTGCCAGCAGTTCTACGAATGACTGGTACAATGAGCAGTTCTTC.

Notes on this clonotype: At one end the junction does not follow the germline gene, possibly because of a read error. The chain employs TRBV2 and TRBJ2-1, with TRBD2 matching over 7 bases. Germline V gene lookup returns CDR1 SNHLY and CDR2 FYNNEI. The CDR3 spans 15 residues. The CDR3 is CASSEWLAEELMQLF. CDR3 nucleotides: TGTGCCAGCAGTGAATGGCTAGCGGAGGAGCTCATGCAGCTCTTC.

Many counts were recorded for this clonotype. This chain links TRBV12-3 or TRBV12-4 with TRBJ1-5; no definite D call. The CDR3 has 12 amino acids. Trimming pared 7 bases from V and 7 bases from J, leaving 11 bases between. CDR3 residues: CASNRAGQPQHF. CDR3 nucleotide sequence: TGTGCCAGCAACCGGGCTGGGCAGCCCCAGCATTTT.

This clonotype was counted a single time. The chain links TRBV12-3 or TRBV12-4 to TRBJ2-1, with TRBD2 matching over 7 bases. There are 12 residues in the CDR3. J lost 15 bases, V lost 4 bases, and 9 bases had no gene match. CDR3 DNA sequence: TGTGCCAGCAGTTCTGGGGGGGACTATCCGTTCTTC. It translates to CASSSGGDYPFF.